This T cell receptor (beta chain) was identified in a study of T cell responses to AZD1222 COVID-19 vaccine. As concerns this clone: Its antigen remains unidentified.

Generated by immunoSEQ multiplex PCR, the TCRdb table keeps only in-frame clones and is missing some. The sample includes about 150,000 clones, 90% of them seen just once. General study points: White British people made up most donors, females outnumbered males, and clonal diversity was possibly underestimated. Spike-specific TCR breadth rose after two AZD1222 doses, and depth rose as well. Just a handful of AZD1222 recipients were seropositive at baseline. Mapped onto spike, vaccine-associated CD4 TCRs spanned it and were dominant at 160-218 and 743-854.

The CDR3 runs to 14 residues. Trimming shortened V by 4 bases and J by 4 bases, and 12 bases separated the two germline ends. Per the germline V gene, CDR1 is SGHRS and CDR2 is YFSETQ. The chain recombines TRBV5-1 with TRBJ1-3; TRBD1 might be the D (6 bases). The input for sequencing was peripheral blood, taken on day 0 of AZD1222 vaccination. This clonotype was sampled from an adult in good health. CDR3 DNA: TGCGCCAGCAGCCCTCCCGGGGGCGGAAACACCATATATTTT. Translation gives CASSPPGGGNTIYF.